This T cell receptor beta chain was captured in a study of shared T cell receptors in the human thymus. The CDR3 spans 22 residues. The protocol was immunoSEQ multiplex PCR, while the TCRdb copy is restricted to in-frame clones and leaves out a portion. The profile shows hundreds of thousands of clones, 85% to 90% of them singletons. The same data also contributed to another study, on human thymus T cells. That study reports: The thymus was resected at corrective cardiac surgery. Thymic as well as blood repertoires seemed to favor certain V and J genes unevenly.

V gene TRBV21-1 combines with J gene TRBJ2-1; the table gives TRBD2 as D, unverified against the DNA. TRBV21-1 is a listed pseudogene. The receptor's source is a boy less than two years old with a congenital heart defect. Sequenced input: thymocytes. The CDR3 reads CASSKALPGCPSGTSGSSEQFF. CDR3 bases: TGTGCCAGCAGCAAAGCCCTCCCGGGCTGCCCTTCCGGGACTAGCGGGAGCAGTGAGCAGTTCTTC.